The 15 T cell receptor beta chains given below trace back to one sample, sequenced in a study of beta chain features in type 1 diabetes. Expressed TCRB transcripts were sequenced after all isolated RNA was converted to cDNA. Here immunoSEQ multiplex PCR was the method, and the copy in TCRdb shows in-frame clones only, minus some. Counted here are some 410,000 clones, approximately 15% occurring once; the ten biggest clones make up under 0.04%. The sequenced sample was naive CD4+ T cells from blood. These receptor sequences come from a man aged 25-45 years in good health.

A few counts support this clone. The chain joins TRBV29-1 to TRBJ1-3; D might be TRBD1 (5 bases). Germline assignment: CDR1 SQVTM and CDR2 ANQGSEA. The germline V and J ends were trimmed by 4 bases and 2 bases, with 24 bases remaining between them. The CDR3 is 18 amino acids. The CDR3 bases are TGCAGCGTTGGACCGGGGCCAACTCCGAAGGTCGCTGGAAACACCATATATTTT. This translates into CSVGPGPTPKVAGNTIYF. The whole variable domain, remainder taken from reference TRBV29-1 and TRBJ1-3, is SAVISQKPSRDICQRGTSLTIQCQVDSQVTMMFWYRQQPGQSLTLIATANQGSEATYESGFVIDKFPISRPNLTFSTLTVSNMSPEDSSIYLCSVGPGPTPKVAGNTIYFGEGSWLTVV.

This clone was observed a handful of times. This chain joins TRBV5-4 and TRBJ2-7, with D perhaps given as TRBD1 or TRBD2 (6 bases each). Trimming shortened V by 1 base and J by 4 bases, and 9 bases separated the two germline ends. This CDR3 is built from 13 residues. Looked up from germline, CDR1 is SGHNT and CDR2 is YYREEE (reference sequence). For the CDR3, the DNA is TGTGCCAGCAGCTTGCGGGGGCTATACGAGCAGTACTTC. Its protein product is CASSLRGLYEQYF.

This clone has only a few counts. The CDR3 region is CASSQGTGEYGYTF. The CDR3 DNA is TGTGCCAGCAGCCAAGGCACAGGGGAGTATGGCTACACCTTC. V gene TRBV4-2 combines with J gene TRBJ1-2, with 7 bases fitting TRBD1. From germline, CDR1 is LGHNA and CDR2 YNFKEQ. There are 14 residues in the CDR3. J lost 5 bases, V lost 1 base, and 4 bases had no gene match.

Worth noting for this clone: A clone one base away is much larger, so this may be a read error. The same CDR3 arises from other DNA sequences in this sample as well. The V and J genes are TRBV7-9 and TRBJ2-3; D unresolved. V dropped 3 bases and J dropped 5 bases, with 3 bases sitting between them. CDR1 and CDR2 from the germline V gene are SEHNR and FQNEAQ (reference sequence). The CDR3 loop spans 11 amino acids. CDR3 nucleotide sequence: TGTGCCAGCAGCTTTGTAGATACGCAGTATTTT. As protein: CASSFVDTQYF.

This clone came up a few times. The chain combines TRBV25-1 with TRBJ2-3; 12 nucleotides match TRBD2. The CDR3 covers 16 residues. After removal of 5 bases from V and 2 bases from J, the junction contained 5 bases not matched to a gene. Per germline, CDR1 MGHDK and CDR2 SYGVNS. CDR3 sequence (DNA): TGTGCCAGCAGTATACTAGCGGGAGGCTCCACAGATACGCAGTATTTT. This gives the protein CASSILAGGSTDTQYF.

The chain joins TRBV7-9 to TRBJ2-1, with 9 nucleotides matching TRBD2. The CDR3 has 15 residues. V shed 2 bases and J 8 bases; nucleotides not matched to a gene: 7. CDR1 is SEHNR and CDR2 is FQNEAQ in the germline V gene (reference sequence). For the CDR3, the DNA is TGTGCCAGCAGCTTACCTAGCGGGAAGAAGGATGAGCAGTTCTTC. It translates to CASSLPSGKKDEQFF.

J is TRBJ2-1 and V is TRBV4-1; 10 nucleotides agree with TRBD2. This CDR3 contains 16 residues. The germline CDR1 and CDR2 sequences are MGHRA and YSYEKL. Trimming removed 1 base from V and 4 bases from J; junction bases left unmatched: 4. The CDR3 coding sequence is TGCGCCAGCAGCCAAGCGGGACTAGCGTTTTACAATGAGCAGTTCTTC. Encoded protein: CASSQAGLAFYNEQFF.

The table lists this clone with a few counts. The V gene is TRBV6-4, the J gene TRBJ1-2; a weak D match, TRBD1 (6 bases). V was clipped by 2 bases and J by 4 bases, with 11 bases between them. The CDR3 loop spans 14 amino acids. Germline V gene data show CDR1 as MRHNA and CDR2 as SNTAGT. The CDR3 DNA is TGTGCCAGCAGTGACGCCGAGACAGGCTATGGCTACACCTTC. It translates to CASSDAETGYGYTF.

In DNA form, the CDR3 reads TGTGCCAGCAGGTTAGCAGCTTATGGCACAGATACGCAGTATTTT. Residues: CASRLAAYGTDTQYF. This chain links TRBV2 with TRBJ2-3, with D hard to call. Germline V gives CDR1 SNHLY, CDR2 FYNNEI. V lost 6 bases to trimming and J lost 1 base, with 14 bases between them. The CDR3 runs to 15 residues.

Notes on this clone: Other DNA sequences in this sample translate to the same CDR3. CDR3 bases: TGTGCCTGGAGTGTACTTGGGAGCAATCAGCCCCAGCATTTT. Translating gives CAWSVLGSNQPQHF. This chain links TRBV30 with TRBJ1-5; D unresolved. The CDR3 length is 14 residues. The V end was cut by 0 bases, the J end by 1 base, with 7 bases between. Per germline, CDR1 GTSNPN and CDR2 SVGIG (reference sequence). Looking up the rest from reference TRBV30 and TRBJ1-5 gives the full variable domain: SQTIHQWPATLVQPVGSPLSLECTVEGTSNPNLYWYRQAAGRGLQLLFYSVGIGQISSEVPQNLSASRPQDRQFILSSKKLLLSDSGFYLCAWSVLGSNQPQHFGDGTRLSIL.

This chain links TRBV9 with TRBJ2-3; the D gene is possibly TRBD2 (6 bases). The germline CDR1 and CDR2 sequences are SGDLS and YYNGEE. This CDR3 is built from 15 residues. The germline V and J ends were trimmed by 6 bases and 0 bases, with 14 bases remaining between them. CDR3 amino acids: CASTWEAGSTDTQYF. The CDR3 DNA reads as TGTGCCAGCACCTGGGAGGCAGGGAGCACAGATACGCAGTATTTT.

This clone has just a few counts. This same CDR3 is encoded by further DNA sequences in the sample. V is TRBV7-2 and J is TRBJ2-7, with 10 bases lining up with TRBD1. V gave up 1 base and J gave up 4 bases; unmatched junction bases: 1. The CDR3 is 14 amino acids. Germline CDR1 reads SGHTA; CDR2 reads FQGNSA. CDR3 sequence: CASSLGQGAYEQYF. CDR3 nucleotides: TGTGCCAGCAGCTTAGGACAGGGGGCTTACGAGCAGTACTTC.

A few counts support this clone. V is TRBV21-1 and J is TRBJ2-1; the table's D call of TRBD2 was not tested on the DNA. TRBV21-1 is a pseudogene. This CDR3 region has 18 residues. CDR3 DNA: TGTGCCAGCAGCCCCAACCCGGGAGGCCGATTCTTTTACAATGAGCAGTTCTTC. This sequence encodes CASSPNPGGRFFYNEQFF.

This clone was detected only a few times. The rearrangement uses TRBV5-6 and TRBJ1-2; D unresolved. V dropped 4 bases and J dropped 4 bases, with 8 bases sitting between them. Germline V gives CDR1 SGHDT, CDR2 YYEEEE. The CDR3 has 12 residues. CDR3 sequence: CASSLTSYGYTF. CDR3 nucleotide sequence: TGTGCCAGCAGCCTTACGTCCTATGGCTACACCTTC.

V and J are TRBV9 and TRBJ1-2; TRBD1 is a possible D gene (5 bases). Trimming shortened V by 3 bases and J by 8 bases, and 14 bases separated the two germline ends. Germline V gene sequence: CDR1 SGDLS, CDR2 YYNGEE. The CDR3 covers 13 residues. CDR3 DNA sequence: TGTGCCAGCAGCGCGTTGACAGTGCGGGGCTACACCTTC. It codes for CASSALTVRGYTF. The entire variable domain, with the rest obtained from reference TRBV9 and TRBJ1-2, is as follows: DSGVTQTPKHLITATGQRVTLRCSPRSGDLSVYWYQQSLDQGLQFLIQYYNGEERAKGNILERFSAQQFPDLHSELNLSSLELGDSALYFCASSALTVRGYTFGSGTRLTVV.